The source of this T cell receptor (beta chain) is a study of blood T cell repertoires in COVID-19. On the study more broadly: The United States, Italy and Spain provided the acute and convalescent COVID-19 samples. The analysed material was cDNA or gDNA that came from T cells, B-cell-depleted T cells, or PBMCs.

One Seattle source followed patients from active infection through their disease course. The CDR3 consists of 14 residues. CDR1 is MGHRA and CDR2 is YSYEKL in the germline V gene. The V gene lost 0 bases and the J gene lost 2 bases, with 7 bases spanning the gap. Sequenced by immunoSEQ multiplex PCR; TCRdb stores in-frame clones only, minus some. This repertoire shows 150,000 to 200,000 clones, roughly 93% found once; its top ten account for around 2%. The genes are TRBV4-1 and TRBJ1-2, with D perhaps matching TRBD1 (5 bases). The TCR was taken from a woman in her fifties or sixties with COVID-19, enrolled during active disease. The sample was peripheral blood. CDR3 sequence reads: CASSQDRANYGYTF. The CDR3 DNA follows: TGCGCCAGCAGCCAAGACAGGGCGAACTATGGCTACACCTTC.